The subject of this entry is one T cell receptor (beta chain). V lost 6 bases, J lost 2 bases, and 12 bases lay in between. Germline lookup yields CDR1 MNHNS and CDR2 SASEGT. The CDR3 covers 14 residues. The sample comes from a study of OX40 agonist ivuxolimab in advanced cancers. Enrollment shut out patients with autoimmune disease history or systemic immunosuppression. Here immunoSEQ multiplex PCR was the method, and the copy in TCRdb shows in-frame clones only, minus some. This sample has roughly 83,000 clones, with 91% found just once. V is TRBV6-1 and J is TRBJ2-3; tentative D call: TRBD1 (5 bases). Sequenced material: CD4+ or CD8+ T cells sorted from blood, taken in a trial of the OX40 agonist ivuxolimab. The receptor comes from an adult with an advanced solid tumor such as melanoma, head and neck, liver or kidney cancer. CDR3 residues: CASSTRDFTDTQYF. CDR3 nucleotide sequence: TGTGCCAGCAGCACCAGGGATTTCACAGATACGCAGTATTTT.